This T cell receptor (beta chain) was identified in a study of cytotoxic CD8 clonotypes in ibrutinib-treated CLL. General study results and limits: Public clonotypes, rarely seen, contracted or held steady on treatment.

Notes on this clone: The antigen remains undetermined.

Trimming took 3 bases from V and 5 from J, leaving 7 bases between them. The germline gives CDR1 LNHDA, CDR2 SQIVND (reference sequence). The CDR3 is 12 residues long. Generated by immunoSEQ multiplex PCR, the TCRdb table keeps only in-frame clones and is missing some. The table records some 350,000 clones, roughly 71% of them present only once. The sequenced sample was PBMCs, obtained after 36 months of ibrutinib treatment. This sequence originates from a human donor with chronic lymphocytic leukemia. V is TRBV19 and J is TRBJ2-5; no firm D call. This CDR3 is CASSIGRETQYF. The CDR3, as DNA: TGTGCCAGTAGTATTGGCCGGGAGACCCAGTACTTC.